Listed below are T cell receptor beta chains from one sample, sequenced in a study of metastatic and nonmetastatic thyroid tumors. TCRdb reanalyzed the PCR reads via MiXCR. Of some 28,000 clones listed, under 20% are singletons. The source material was blood. Receptor source: a female donor with papillary thyroid cancer or a benign thyroid nodule (not recorded which). Some clones in this sample may be carry-over from other donors' samples. Each CDR3 is given with its conserved first and last residue.

V	J	CDR3
TRBV11-2	TRBJ2-5	CASSLDWAGGQETQYF
TRBV9	TRBJ2-7	CASSARPGSYEQYF
TRBV7-9	TRBJ2-5	CASSEGLFQETQYF
TRBV12-3/TRBV12-4	TRBJ1-1	CASSLLGAMNTEAFF
TRBV20-1	TRBJ2-2	CSVRERDKLFF
TRBV12-3/TRBV12-4	TRBJ2-3	CASSSGTGLTPRRDTQYF
TRBV12-3/TRBV12-4	TRBJ2-5	CASSYGQGRNETQYF
TRBV10-3	TRBJ1-2	CAISEGTGVHYGYTF
TRBV28	TRBJ1-5	CASSLRGLRTSNQPQHF
TRBV20-1	TRBJ2-5	CSAKSGETQYF
TRBV25-1	TRBJ2-6	CASSESSGRSRGANVLTF
TRBV29-1	TRBJ2-7	CSPVGPGLAVRSYEQYF
TRBV5-1	TRBJ2-7	CARIQDSSYEQYF
TRBV10-1	TRBJ2-7	CASSVGTDYEQYF
TRBV3-1	TRBJ2-1	CASSQDSGSGSVNEQFF